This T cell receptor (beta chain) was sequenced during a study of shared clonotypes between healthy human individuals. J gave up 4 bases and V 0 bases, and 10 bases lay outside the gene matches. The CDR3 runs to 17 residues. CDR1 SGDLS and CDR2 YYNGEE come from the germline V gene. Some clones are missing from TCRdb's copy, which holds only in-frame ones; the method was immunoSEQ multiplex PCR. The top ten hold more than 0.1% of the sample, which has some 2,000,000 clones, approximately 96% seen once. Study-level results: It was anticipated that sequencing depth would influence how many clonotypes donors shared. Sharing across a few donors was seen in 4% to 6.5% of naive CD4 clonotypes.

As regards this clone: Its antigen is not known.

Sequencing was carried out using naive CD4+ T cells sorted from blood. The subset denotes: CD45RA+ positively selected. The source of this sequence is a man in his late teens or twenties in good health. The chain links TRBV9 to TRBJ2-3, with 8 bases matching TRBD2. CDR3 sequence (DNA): TGTGCCAGCAGCGTAGTTCCCTCACTAGCGGCGCCAGATACGCAGTATTTT. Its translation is CASSVVPSLAAPDTQYF.